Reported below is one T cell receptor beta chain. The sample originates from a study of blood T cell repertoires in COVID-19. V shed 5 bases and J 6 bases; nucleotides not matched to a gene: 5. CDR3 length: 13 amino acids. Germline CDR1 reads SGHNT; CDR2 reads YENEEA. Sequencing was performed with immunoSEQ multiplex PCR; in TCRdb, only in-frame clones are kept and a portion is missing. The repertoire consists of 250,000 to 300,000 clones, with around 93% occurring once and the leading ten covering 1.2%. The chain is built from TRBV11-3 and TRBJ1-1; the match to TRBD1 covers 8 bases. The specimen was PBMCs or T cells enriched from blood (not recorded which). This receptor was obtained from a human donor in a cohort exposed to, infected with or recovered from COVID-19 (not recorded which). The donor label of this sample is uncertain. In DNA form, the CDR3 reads TGTGCCAGCAGCCCCTCGGGACAGGCTGAAGCTTTCTTT. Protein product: CASSPSGQAEAFF.